This T cell receptor (beta chain) stems from a study of high-grade serous ovarian cancer treatment subgroups. Here immunoSEQ multiplex PCR was the method, and the copy in TCRdb shows in-frame clones only, minus some. This repertoire shows about 18,000 clones, about 75% found once; its top ten account for about 6.4%. Tumor tissue was taken before any definitive surgery or chemotherapy was given. This clone was seen only a few times. The CDR3 has 13 residues. V was pared by 3 bases and J by 1 base, with 7 bases between. Germline V gene data show CDR1 as MDHEN and CDR2 as SYDVKM. This clonotype originated in a human donor with high-grade serous ovarian cancer. Sequenced material: tumor tissue. The chain recombines TRBV28 with TRBJ2-7; D ambiguous. The DNA of the CDR3 is TGTGCCAGCAGTTTTTCAGTTTCCTACGAGCAGTACTTC. Its translation is CASSFSVSYEQYF.